This is a list of T cell receptor beta chains from one sample in a study of shared clonotypes between healthy human individuals. Assay used: immunoSEQ multiplex PCR; TCRdb lists only in-frame clones, some missing. The sample consists of some 2,400,000 clones, approximately 94% of them appearing once. Specimen: naive CD4+ T cells sorted from blood. The receptors were sampled from a man in his late teens or twenties in good health. Both conserved end residues are part of each CDR3. A D gene is named only where the DNA matches it firmly. Only some rows state a clone size, as once, few, many or a class for expanded clones.

D gene: -
clone size: -
J gene: TRBJ2-5
V gene: TRBV4-2
CDR3 DNA: TGTGCCAGCAGCCAAGATGACGGGTGGACCCAGTACTTC
CDR3 protein: CASSQDDGWTQYF

D gene: -
clone size: -
J gene: TRBJ2-5
V gene: TRBV11-2
CDR3 DNA: TGTGCCAGCAGCCGGAGGGTAGAGACCCAGTACTTC
CDR3 protein: CASSRRVETQYF

D gene: TRBD1
clone size: few
J gene: TRBJ2-2
V gene: TRBV4-2
CDR3 DNA: TGTGCCAGCAGCCAAGGGCGGACAGGGGTAGGCGGGGAGCTGTTTTTT
CDR3 protein: CASSQGRTGVGGELFF

D gene: -
clone size: -
J gene: TRBJ1-5
V gene: TRBV2
CDR3 DNA: TGTGCCAGCACTTCTGACAGATTCAATCAGCCCCAGCATTTT
CDR3 protein: CASTSDRFNQPQHF

D gene: -
clone size: -
J gene: TRBJ1-1
V gene: TRBV5-1
CDR3 DNA: TGCGCCAGCAGCTTGTGGACGGAGAACACTGAAGCTTTCTTT
CDR3 protein: CASSLWTENTEAFF

D gene: -
clone size: -
J gene: TRBJ1-2
V gene: TRBV4-1
CDR3 DNA: TGCGCCAGCAGCCAAGCCGGGTCCCCAGCTGGCTACACCTTC
CDR3 protein: CASSQAGSPAGYTF

D gene: -
clone size: -
J gene: TRBJ1-1
V gene: TRBV5-1
CDR3 DNA: TGCGCCAGCAGCTTGTATTTGGATTTGAACACTGAAGCTTTCTTT
CDR3 protein: CASSLYLDLNTEAFF

D gene: TRBD1
clone size: -
J gene: TRBJ1-2
V gene: TRBV10-3
CDR3 DNA: TGTGCCATCACGGGGACAGACTATGGCTACACCTTC
CDR3 protein: CAITGTDYGYTF

D gene: TRBD2
clone size: -
J gene: TRBJ2-3
V gene: TRBV2
CDR3 DNA: TGTGCCAGCAGACTACTTGCGGGGGGGCACACAGATACGCAGTATTTT
CDR3 protein: CASRLLAGGHTDTQYF

D gene: TRBD1
clone size: -
J gene: TRBJ1-1
V gene: TRBV27
CDR3 DNA: TGTGCCAGCAGTCGTCAGGGGGCGTGGAACACTGAAGCTTTCTTT
CDR3 protein: CASSRQGAWNTEAFF

D gene: -
clone size: -
J gene: TRBJ1-5
V gene: TRBV18
CDR3 DNA: TGTGCCAGCTCAGAGGGTTTTAGGTCGGATCAGCCCCAGCATTTT
CDR3 protein: CASSEGFRSDQPQHF

D gene: -
clone size: -
J gene: TRBJ2-5
V gene: TRBV10-3
CDR3 DNA: TGTGCCACCCGACAGGCGGAGACCCAGTACTTC
CDR3 protein: CATRQAETQYF

D gene: -
clone size: once
J gene: TRBJ2-2
V gene: TRBV2
CDR3 DNA: TGTGCCAGCGGAAAGGGGGTAGCGAACACCGGGGAGCTGTTTTTT
CDR3 protein: CASGKGVANTGELFF

D gene: -
clone size: -
J gene: TRBJ2-1
V gene: TRBV19
CDR3 DNA: TGTGCCACCGGGGGCAGGGACTACAATGAGCAGTTCTTC
CDR3 protein: CATGGRDYNEQFF

D gene: -
clone size: -
J gene: TRBJ2-3
V gene: TRBV2
CDR3 DNA: TGTGCCAGCACCACTGGTCCCCGCACAGATACGCAGTATTTT
CDR3 protein: CASTTGPRTDTQYF

D gene: -
clone size: once
J gene: TRBJ2-5
V gene: TRBV10-3
CDR3 DNA: TGTGCCATCAGACCGGGACGGGGAGAGACCCAGTACTTC
CDR3 protein: CAIRPGRGETQYF

D gene: TRBD1
clone size: -
J gene: TRBJ2-5
V gene: TRBV10-3
CDR3 DNA: TGTGCCATCAGTCCGGGACAGGGGTACCAAGAGACCCAGTACTTC
CDR3 protein: CAISPGQGYQETQYF

D gene: -
clone size: -
J gene: TRBJ2-4
V gene: TRBV7-9
CDR3 DNA: TGTGCCAGCAGCTCCCAAGGGGGGGGAAACATTCAGTACTTC
CDR3 protein: CASSSQGGGNIQYF

D gene: -
clone size: -
J gene: TRBJ1-6
V gene: TRBV28
CDR3 DNA: TGTGCCAGCAGTTTAAACAGTAAGGATTCACCCCTCCACTTT
CDR3 protein: CASSLNSKDSPLHF

D gene: TRBD1
clone size: -
J gene: TRBJ1-2
V gene: TRBV4-1
CDR3 DNA: TGCGCCAGCAGCCAACCGGGACAGGCCTATGGCTACACCTTC
CDR3 protein: CASSQPGQAYGYTF

D gene: -
clone size: once
J gene: TRBJ2-7
V gene: TRBV5-6
CDR3 DNA: TGTGCCAGCAGCGTCCGGGACAGGTCGGGCGGGGGGCAGTACTTC
CDR3 protein: CASSVRDRSGGGQYF

D gene: TRBD2
clone size: -
J gene: TRBJ2-1
V gene: TRBV30
CDR3 DNA: TGTGCCTGGAGTGTGCAACGGACTAGCTTCTCCTACAATGAGCAGTTCTTC
CDR3 protein: CAWSVQRTSFSYNEQFF

D gene: -
clone size: -
J gene: TRBJ2-7
V gene: TRBV20-1
CDR3 DNA: TGCAGTGCCGGGCCCCGGGACGAGCAGTACTTC
CDR3 protein: CSAGPRDEQYF

D gene: -
clone size: -
J gene: TRBJ1-5
V gene: TRBV12-5
CDR3 DNA: TGTGCTAGTGGTCGGGGGCAAGGGCCCCAGCATTTT
CDR3 protein: CASGRGQGPQHF

D gene: TRBD2
clone size: -
J gene: TRBJ2-7
V gene: TRBV6-1
CDR3 DNA: TGTGCCAGCAGTGAACTCAGACTAGCCAGGTACGAGCAGTACTTC
CDR3 protein: CASSELRLARYEQYF

D gene: -
clone size: -
J gene: TRBJ1-6
V gene: TRBV28
CDR3 DNA: TGTGCCAGCAGTTTGACGGCAGTCTATAATTCACCCCTCCACTTT
CDR3 protein: CASSLTAVYNSPLHF

D gene: TRBD1
clone size: -
J gene: TRBJ2-7
V gene: TRBV2
CDR3 DNA: TGTGCCAGCGTTAACAGGGGGCATAGCTACGAGCAGTACTTC
CDR3 protein: CASVNRGHSYEQYF

D gene: -
clone size: -
J gene: TRBJ1-2
V gene: TRBV29-1
CDR3 DNA: TGCAGCGTTCCTACTCTGGGAGTGGTCTATGGCTACACCTTC
CDR3 protein: CSVPTLGVVYGYTF

D gene: -
clone size: -
J gene: TRBJ2-3
V gene: TRBV7-9
CDR3 DNA: TGTGCCAGCAGCTTAGGAGTACAGGATACGCAGTATTTT
CDR3 protein: CASSLGVQDTQYF

D gene: TRBD2
clone size: -
J gene: TRBJ2-3
V gene: TRBV4-1
CDR3 DNA: TGCGCCAGCAGCCAACTTCCCGGGACTAGCGGGGCCCCAGATACGCAGTATTTT
CDR3 protein: CASSQLPGTSGAPDTQYF

D gene: TRBD2
clone size: -
J gene: TRBJ2-5
V gene: TRBV10-3
CDR3 DNA: TGTGCCATCAGGGTAGCGGGGGAAGAGACCCAGTACTTC
CDR3 protein: CAIRVAGEETQYF

D gene: TRBD1
clone size: -
J gene: TRBJ2-7
V gene: TRBV7-2
CDR3 DNA: TGTGCCAGCAGCGAGGACAGGGGCATTCGCGAGCAGTACTTC
CDR3 protein: CASSEDRGIREQYF

D gene: -
clone size: -
J gene: TRBJ1-5
V gene: TRBV19
CDR3 DNA: TGTGCCAGTAGTATAACGACAGCCAGGGGTATGGGTCAGCCCCAGCATTTT
CDR3 protein: CASSITTARGMGQPQHF

D gene: TRBD2
clone size: -
J gene: TRBJ2-3
V gene: TRBV9
CDR3 DNA: TGTGCCAGCAGCATCGGGACTAGCGGGGGTAGCACAGATACGCAGTATTTT
CDR3 protein: CASSIGTSGGSTDTQYF

D gene: -
clone size: -
J gene: TRBJ1-6
V gene: TRBV27
CDR3 DNA: TGTGCCAGCAGTTTATTTGGGCCCGGCGGTAGATCACCCCTCCACTTT
CDR3 protein: CASSLFGPGGRSPLHF

D gene: -
clone size: -
J gene: TRBJ1-1
V gene: TRBV27
CDR3 DNA: TGTGCCAGCAGTTCCGACTTAATAGGGGGGGCTGAAGCTTTCTTT
CDR3 protein: CASSSDLIGGAEAFF

D gene: -
clone size: -
J gene: TRBJ2-1
V gene: TRBV10-3
CDR3 DNA: TGTGCCATCACCGAGAACGGGCTTTCCTACAATGAGCAGTTCTTC
CDR3 protein: CAITENGLSYNEQFF

D gene: -
clone size: -
J gene: TRBJ2-2
V gene: TRBV2
CDR3 DNA: TGTGCCAGCAGCCAGAGTACCGGGGAGCTGTTTTTT
CDR3 protein: CASSQSTGELFF

D gene: TRBD1
clone size: -
J gene: TRBJ1-1
V gene: TRBV7-6
CDR3 DNA: TGTGCCAGCAGCACAGGACAGGGGTACACTGAAGCTTTCTTT
CDR3 protein: CASSTGQGYTEAFF

D gene: -
clone size: -
J gene: TRBJ1-3
V gene: TRBV20-1
CDR3 DNA: TGCAGTGCTGGATTCTTGAACACCATATATTTT
CDR3 protein: CSAGFLNTIYF

D gene: TRBD1
clone size: -
J gene: TRBJ2-6
V gene: TRBV5-1
CDR3 DNA: TGCGCCAGCAGCTTGTACCCGGACAGGGCCGGGGCCAACGTCCTGACTTTC
CDR3 protein: CASSLYPDRAGANVLTF

D gene: -
clone size: -
J gene: TRBJ2-7
V gene: TRBV11-2
CDR3 DNA: TGTGCCAGCAGCTTTGACTTGAACCCCTACGAGCAGTACTTC
CDR3 protein: CASSFDLNPYEQYF

D gene: TRBD2
clone size: -
J gene: TRBJ2-3
V gene: TRBV5-1
CDR3 DNA: TGCGCCAGCAGCTTCATTAGCGGGAGTTCGACAGATACGCAGTATTTT
CDR3 protein: CASSFISGSSTDTQYF

D gene: -
clone size: -
J gene: TRBJ1-1
V gene: TRBV5-1
CDR3 DNA: TGCGCCAGCAGCTTGGGGAGGACAGCTGGTAACACTGAAGCTTTCTTT
CDR3 protein: CASSLGRTAGNTEAFF

D gene: -
clone size: -
J gene: TRBJ1-5
V gene: TRBV27
CDR3 DNA: TGTGCCAGCAGTTTTCGCAGGGAGGGACAGCCCCAGCATTTT
CDR3 protein: CASSFRREGQPQHF

D gene: -
clone size: -
J gene: TRBJ1-6
V gene: TRBV7-9
CDR3 DNA: TGTGCCAGCAGCCTAACAGGGAATTATTCACCCCTCCACTTT
CDR3 protein: CASSLTGNYSPLHF

D gene: -
clone size: -
J gene: TRBJ2-7
V gene: TRBV5-1
CDR3 DNA: TGCGCCAGCAGCTTGGCAGCGGCGGGCCCCTACGAGCAGTACTTC
CDR3 protein: CASSLAAAGPYEQYF

D gene: -
clone size: -
J gene: TRBJ1-4
V gene: TRBV7-9
CDR3 DNA: TGTGCCAGCAGCTTAGGGATACTACAGGTGAATAATGAAAAACTGTTTTTT
CDR3 protein: CASSLGILQVNNEKLFF

D gene: -
clone size: -
J gene: TRBJ2-7
V gene: TRBV6-5
CDR3 DNA: TGTGCCAGCAGTTACGGTAGTGGCTACGAGCAGTACTTC
CDR3 protein: CASSYGSGYEQYF

D gene: -
clone size: -
J gene: TRBJ2-1
V gene: TRBV6-5
CDR3 DNA: TGTGCCAGCAGTTACGCCCCTCGACTAGGACGCAATGAGCAGTTCTTC
CDR3 protein: CASSYAPRLGRNEQFF

D gene: -
clone size: -
J gene: TRBJ2-7
V gene: TRBV7-2
CDR3 DNA: TGTGCCAGCAGCCCAAGTAGGGTGGAGGGCTACGAGCAGTACTTC
CDR3 protein: CASSPSRVEGYEQYF

D gene: TRBD2
clone size: once
J gene: TRBJ2-3
V gene: TRBV27
CDR3 DNA: TGTGCCAGCAGCTTAGCGGGAGTGGATACGCAGTATTTT
CDR3 protein: CASSLAGVDTQYF

D gene: -
clone size: -
J gene: TRBJ1-3
V gene: TRBV11-2
CDR3 DNA: TGTGCCAGCAGCTGGGCAGGGGCTGGAAACACCATATATTTT
CDR3 protein: CASSWAGAGNTIYF

D gene: -
clone size: -
J gene: TRBJ1-6
V gene: TRBV5-1
CDR3 DNA: TGCGCCAGCAGCTCACTTGTACCCAGGGTCAGAAGCTCCTATAATTCACCCCTCCACTTT
CDR3 protein: CASSSLVPRVRSSYNSPLHF

D gene: -
clone size: -
J gene: TRBJ1-3
V gene: TRBV29-1
CDR3 DNA: TGCAGCGTTGATCAGGGACCTGGAAACACCATATATTTT
CDR3 protein: CSVDQGPGNTIYF